A selection of T cell receptor beta chains follows, all from one sample in a study of blood T cell repertoires in COVID-19. The table came from immunoSEQ multiplex PCR; TCRdb's copy has only in-frame clones and leaves some out. The data contain around 220,000 clones, approximately 78% of them singletons. Sequenced input: peripheral blood. The receptors shown here come from a woman of 80 years or more with COVID-19, enrolled during active disease. CDR3s include the opening cysteine and the closing phenylalanine or tryptophan. D genes are given only for firm matches. Some rows mark clone size as missing; the rest say once, few, many or name a class of expanded clone.

J: TRBJ2-1; length: 18; D: TRBD2; V: TRBV4-1; size: few; CDR3: CASSQGPGGRGRNNEQFF; DNA: TGCGCCAGCAGCCAAGGGCCGGGAGGCCGGGGTCGGAACAATGAGCAGTTCTTC
J: TRBJ2-5; length: 13; D: NA; V: TRBV28; size: NA; CDR3: CASILSGQETQYF; DNA: TGTGCCAGCATCCTGTCCGGCCAAGAGACCCAGTACTTC
J: TRBJ1-1; length: 14; D: TRBD1; V: TRBV19; size: NA; CDR3: CASSWTGTNTEAFF; DNA: TGTGCCAGTAGTTGGACAGGGACTAACACTGAAGCTTTCTTT
J: TRBJ2-6; length: 16; D: NA; V: TRBV21-1; size: NA; CDR3: CASSKALPSGANVLTF; DNA: TGTGCCAGCAGCAAAGCACTGCCTTCTGGGGCCAACGTCCTGACTTTC
J: TRBJ1-4; length: 15; D: NA; V: TRBV9; size: NA; CDR3: CASSKRQSADEKLFF; DNA: TGTGCCAGCAGCAAAAGACAGTCGGCTGATGAAAAACTGTTTTTT
J: TRBJ1-1; length: 14; D: NA; V: TRBV15; size: NA; CDR3: CATSRDLGGFEAFF; DNA: TGTGCCACCAGCAGAGATCTTGGAGGGTTTGAAGCTTTCTTT
J: TRBJ1-1; length: 14; D: NA; V: TRBV18; size: NA; CDR3: CASRGGILDTEAFF; DNA: TGTGCCAGCCGGGGGGGAATTTTGGACACTGAAGCTTTCTTT
J: TRBJ2-7; length: 14; D: NA; V: TRBV5-6; size: few; CDR3: CASSLGQTVYEQYF; DNA: TGTGCCAGCAGTCTTGGACAGACTGTTTACGAGCAGTACTTC
J: TRBJ1-6; length: 14; D: TRBD1; V: TRBV5-1; size: few; CDR3: CASSLEGADSPLHF; DNA: TGCGCCAGCAGCTTGGAGGGGGCGGATTCACCCCTCCACTTT
J: TRBJ2-6; length: 14; D: TRBD1; V: TRBV29-1; size: NA; CDR3: CSAFGQGGANVLTF; DNA: TGCAGCGCCTTCGGACAGGGTGGGGCCAACGTCCTGACTTTC
J: TRBJ2-1; length: 16; D: TRBD2; V: TRBV10-3; size: NA; CDR3: CAISESPLAGGGEQFF; DNA: TGTGCCATCAGTGAGTCCCCTTTGGCGGGAGGCGGTGAGCAGTTCTTC
J: TRBJ1-5; length: 14; D: NA; V: TRBV5-5; size: NA; CDR3: CASSARNANQPQHF; DNA: TGTGCCAGCAGCGCCAGAAACGCAAATCAGCCCCAGCATTTT
J: TRBJ1-2; length: 16; D: NA; V: TRBV5-1; size: NA; CDR3: CASSLVGEYSNYGYTF; DNA: TGCGCCAGCAGCTTGGTAGGAGAATATTCTAACTATGGCTACACCTTC
J: TRBJ1-5; length: 13; D: NA; V: TRBV10-2; size: NA; CDR3: CASRGTPGQPQHF; DNA: TGCGCCAGCAGGGGGACTCCTGGTCAGCCCCAGCATTTT
J: TRBJ1-2; length: 15; D: NA; V: TRBV11-2; size: few; CDR3: CASSLAGTGDKGYTF; DNA: TGTGCCAGCAGCTTAGCGGGCACGGGGGATAAAGGCTACACCTTC
J: TRBJ1-2; length: 9; D: NA; V: TRBV21-1; size: NA; CDR3: CHLSYGYTF; DNA: TGTCACCTTTCTTACGGTTACACCTTC
J: TRBJ1-1; length: 12; D: NA; V: TRBV9; size: NA; CDR3: CASSADTQEAFF; DNA: TGTGCCAGCAGCGCCGACACCCAAGAAGCTTTCTTT
J: TRBJ1-1; length: 13; D: NA; V: TRBV7-7; size: NA; CDR3: CASSFSPVTEAFF; DNA: TGTGCTAGCAGCTTCAGTCCTGTCACTGAAGCTTTCTTT
J: TRBJ2-5; length: 15; D: TRBD1; V: TRBV13; size: NA; CDR3: CASSSAGGQQETQYF; DNA: TGTGCCAGCAGCTCCGCAGGGGGCCAACAAGAGACCCAGTACTTC
J: TRBJ1-4; length: 13; D: NA; V: TRBV24-1; size: NA; CDR3: CATQSERSEKLFF; DNA: TGTGCCACCCAGAGTGAGAGGAGTGAAAAACTGTTTTTT
J: TRBJ2-4; length: 14; D: NA; V: TRBV5-6; size: NA; CDR3: CASSLGRVKNIQYF; DNA: TGTGCCAGCAGCTTGGGTCGGGTCAAAAACATTCAGTACTTC
J: TRBJ2-7; length: 13; D: NA; V: TRBV2; size: NA; CDR3: CASTLEGGYEQYF; DNA: TGTGCCAGCACCCTTGAGGGAGGCTACGAGCAGTACTTC
J: TRBJ2-3; length: 18; D: TRBD2; V: TRBV18; size: few; CDR3: CASSPQPRLAGAKDTQYF; DNA: TGTGCCAGCTCACCACAACCTCGACTAGCGGGAGCCAAAGATACGCAGTATTTT
J: TRBJ2-2; length: 16; D: NA; V: TRBV27; size: many; CDR3: CASSLRGRLNTGELFF; DNA: TGTGCCAGCAGTTTAAGGGGCCGCCTGAACACCGGGGAGCTGTTTTTT
J: TRBJ2-1; length: 15; D: TRBD2; V: TRBV6-2/TRBV6-3; size: NA; CDR3: CASTPPGLGHNEQFF; DNA: TGTGCCAGCACCCCACCGGGACTAGGCCACAATGAGCAGTTCTTC
J: TRBJ2-1; length: 16; D: TRBD2; V: TRBV5-5; size: NA; CDR3: CASSWGLAGSYNEQFF; DNA: TGTGCCAGCAGCTGGGGACTAGCGGGATCGTACAATGAGCAGTTCTTC
J: TRBJ1-1; length: 15; D: TRBD1; V: TRBV5-1; size: NA; CDR3: CASRKGTGIFAEAFF; DNA: TGCGCCAGCAGAAAAGGGACAGGGATATTCGCTGAAGCTTTCTTT
J: TRBJ2-3; length: 15; D: TRBD1; V: TRBV24-1; size: NA; CDR3: CATREGQGAADTQYF; DNA: TGTGCCACCAGAGAGGGACAGGGAGCGGCAGATACGCAGTATTTT
J: TRBJ2-3; length: 16; D: TRBD2; V: TRBV19; size: once; CDR3: CASSILAGASTDTQYF; DNA: TGTGCCAGTAGTATCTTAGCGGGGGCTAGCACAGATACGCAGTATTTT
J: TRBJ1-2; length: 11; D: NA; V: TRBV20-1; size: NA; CDR3: CSARADYGYTF; DNA: TGCAGTGCTAGGGCAGATTATGGCTACACCTTC
J: TRBJ1-1; length: 13; D: NA; V: TRBV28; size: NA; CDR3: CASSFWRNTEAFF; DNA: TGTGCCAGCAGTTTCTGGAGGAACACTGAAGCTTTCTTT
J: TRBJ1-5; length: 16; D: NA; V: TRBV6-1; size: NA; CDR3: CASSEIRGLGNQPQHF; DNA: TGTGCCAGCAGTGAGATCAGGGGCTTGGGCAATCAGCCCCAGCATTTT
J: TRBJ1-2; length: 15; D: TRBD1; V: TRBV7-3; size: once; CDR3: CASSLTRTGEKGYTF; DNA: TGTGCCAGCAGCTTAACCCGGACAGGGGAAAAGGGCTACACCTTC
J: TRBJ2-7; length: 15; D: TRBD1; V: TRBV4-1; size: NA; CDR3: CASSQRTGDSYEQYF; DNA: TGCGCCAGCAGCCAACGGACAGGAGACTCCTACGAGCAGTACTTC
J: TRBJ1-2; length: 15; D: TRBD1; V: TRBV19; size: few; CDR3: CASSTGTGGSYGYTF; DNA: TGTGCCAGTAGTACGGGAACAGGGGGGAGTTATGGCTACACCTTC
J: TRBJ2-3; length: 17; D: TRBD1; V: TRBV27; size: NA; CDR3: CASSKGQVSISRDTQYF; DNA: TGTGCCAGCAGTAAGGGACAGGTGTCCATCTCACGAGATACGCAGTATTTT
J: TRBJ2-1; length: 13; D: NA; V: TRBV4-1; size: NA; CDR3: CASSLTPREKEFF; DNA: TGCGCCAGCAGCCTTACACCCCGGGAGAAGGAGTTCTTC
J: TRBJ2-5; length: 13; D: TRBD2; V: TRBV27; size: NA; CDR3: CASRASGGETQYF; DNA: TGTGCCAGCAGGGCTAGCGGTGGGGAGACCCAGTACTTC
J: TRBJ1-1; length: 15; D: NA; V: TRBV7-2; size: NA; CDR3: CASSLGGRMNTEAFF; DNA: TGTGCCAGCAGCTTAGGAGGTCGGATGAACACTGAAGCTTTCTTT
J: TRBJ2-5; length: 15; D: TRBD1; V: TRBV2; size: once; CDR3: CASSRGGRGEETQYF; DNA: TGTGCCAGCAGTAGAGGGGGCAGAGGGGAAGAGACCCAGTACTTC
J: TRBJ1-5; length: 14; D: TRBD1; V: TRBV19; size: NA; CDR3: CASTPYRGNQPQHF; DNA: TGTGCCAGTACCCCGTACAGGGGGAATCAGCCCCAGCATTTT
J: TRBJ1-2; length: 11; D: NA; V: TRBV10-3; size: NA; CDR3: CAISESEGYTF; DNA: TGTGCCATCAGTGAGTCGGAGGGCTACACCTTC
J: TRBJ2-6; length: 17; D: NA; V: TRBV30; size: NA; CDR3: CAWRPYWTVSGANVLTF; DNA: TGTGCCTGGAGACCATACTGGACAGTCTCTGGGGCCAACGTCCTGACTTTC
J: TRBJ2-3; length: 16; D: TRBD2; V: TRBV19; size: NA; CDR3: CATRPTSGYSTDTQYF; DNA: TGTGCCACCCGGCCTACTAGCGGTTATAGCACAGATACGCAGTATTTT
J: TRBJ1-2; length: 13; D: TRBD1; V: TRBV5-4; size: NA; CDR3: CASTLPGGGGYTF; DNA: TGTGCCAGCACCTTGCCAGGGGGCGGTGGCTACACCTTC
J: TRBJ2-4; length: 13; D: NA; V: TRBV7-2; size: NA; CDR3: CASSLRTDNIQYF; DNA: TGTGCCAGCAGCTTACGGACAGACAACATTCAGTACTTC
J: TRBJ1-5; length: 14; D: NA; V: TRBV6-5; size: few; CDR3: CASSRHLGNQPQHF; DNA: TGTGCCAGCAGTAGACATCTCGGCAATCAGCCCCAGCATTTT
J: TRBJ1-4; length: 15; D: TRBD1; V: TRBV6-5; size: NA; CDR3: CASGRTQGGNEKLFF; DNA: TGTGCCAGCGGCCGCACACAGGGGGGTAATGAAAAACTGTTTTTT
J: TRBJ1-1; length: 16; D: NA; V: TRBV6-2/TRBV6-3; size: once; CDR3: CASSFRVWGANTEAFF; DNA: TGTGCCAGCAGTTTCAGGGTGTGGGGTGCGAACACTGAAGCTTTCTTT
J: TRBJ1-5; length: 14; D: NA; V: TRBV7-6; size: NA; CDR3: CASSLWTGDQPQHF; DNA: TGTGCCAGCAGCTTATGGACGGGAGATCAGCCCCAGCATTTT
J: TRBJ1-2; length: 15; D: TRBD1; V: TRBV3-1/TRBV3-2; size: NA; CDR3: CASSLGGAKNYGYTF; DNA: TGTGCCAGCAGCCTAGGGGGCGCGAAGAACTATGGCTACACCTTC
J: TRBJ2-1; length: 18; D: TRBD2; V: TRBV14; size: once; CDR3: CASSQFPGPRGRVSEQFF; DNA: TGTGCCAGCAGCCAATTTCCGGGACCCCGAGGGAGGGTTAGTGAGCAGTTCTTC
J: TRBJ2-2; length: 18; D: TRBD1; V: TRBV30; size: once; CDR3: CAWSVLSRGIFLGGELFF; DNA: TGTGCCTGGAGTGTACTTTCCAGGGGGATATTTCTTGGCGGGGAGCTGTTTTTT
J: TRBJ2-3; length: 16; D: NA; V: TRBV6-6; size: NA; CDR3: CASRRRSSGTTDTQYF; DNA: TGTGCCAGCAGACGTAGGTCCTCGGGGACTACAGATACGCAGTATTTT
J: TRBJ1-6; length: 15; D: NA; V: TRBV5-1; size: NA; CDR3: CASSALGQNNSPLHF; DNA: TGCGCCAGCAGTGCCCTCGGACAGAATAATTCACCCCTCCACTTT
J: TRBJ1-2; length: 14; D: NA; V: TRBV5-1; size: few; CDR3: CASSSNPGMDGYTF; DNA: TGCGCCAGCAGCTCGAATCCGGGTATGGATGGCTACACCTTC
J: TRBJ1-6; length: 13; D: NA; V: TRBV3-1/TRBV3-2; size: NA; CDR3: CASSHLDNSPLHF; DNA: TGTGCCAGCAGCCACCTTGATAATTCACCCCTCCACTTT
J: TRBJ2-7; length: 18; D: NA; V: TRBV5-3; size: few; CDR3: CARSLAGGGPPNNYEQYF; DNA: TGTGCCAGAAGCTTGGCTGGAGGGGGCCCCCCAAATAACTACGAGCAGTACTTC
J: TRBJ1-2; length: 15; D: TRBD1; V: TRBV19; size: NA; CDR3: CASSPTRTGRYGYTF; DNA: TGTGCCAGTAGCCCGACCCGGACAGGGCGGTATGGCTACACCTTC
J: TRBJ1-2; length: 15; D: NA; V: TRBV6-1; size: NA; CDR3: CASSPPEVGGYGYTF; DNA: TGTGCCAGCAGTCCTCCGGAAGTGGGGGGCTATGGCTACACCTTC